The 28 T cell receptor beta chains listed next were all sequenced from one sample in a study of radiation and T cells in renal cell carcinoma. Time point of the sample: blood 2 weeks post-SBRT. Treatment defined: 15 Gy SBRT to primary tumor, nephrectomy 4 weeks later. The assay was immunoSEQ multiplex PCR, and TCRdb's table has in-frame clones only and misses some. The repertoire holds about 58,000 clones, with just over 75% as singletons. The sample consisted of blood, taken from a patient whose treatment included radiotherapy and nephrectomy. These receptors were taken from a man aged 55 to 70 with renal cell carcinoma.

The V and J genes are TRBV27 and TRBJ1-4; 7 bases match TRBD1. Germline trimming cut 4 bases from V and 8 bases from J; bases unmatched to any gene: 7. Germline V lookup: CDR1 MNHEY, CDR2 SMNVEV (reference sequence). The CDR3 has 14 amino acids. In nucleotides, the CDR3 is TGTGCCAGCAGTTCACCCGACAGGGTCGAAAAACTGTTTTTT. This codes for CASSSPDRVEKLFF.

The V gene is TRBV6-5, the J gene TRBJ2-3; the D call may be TRBD1 or TRBD2 (5 bases each). V lost 7 bases and J lost 5, with 16 bases in between. The CDR3 runs 14 residues. The germline V gene has CDR1 MNHEY and CDR2 SVGAGI. This CDR3 is CASKTGTQGDTQYF. CDR3 nucleotides: TGTGCCAGCAAGACCGGGACCCAAGGAGATACGCAGTATTTT.

This clone appeared a single time. V is TRBV18 and J is TRBJ1-3, with D uncertain. The V end lost 5 bases, the J end lost 0 bases, and 11 bases lay between the germline ends. CDR1 is KGHSH, CDR2 LQKENI, per germline. This CDR3 spans 15 amino acids. DNA for the CDR3: TGTGCCAGCTCAGTATCTTACGGCTCTGGAAACACCATATATTTT. Amino acids: CASSVSYGSGNTIYF.

This chain uses TRBV9 with TRBJ2-5; D uncertain. The V end was cut by 4 bases, the J end by 5 bases, with 15 bases between. From germline, CDR1 is SGDLS and CDR2 YYNGEE. This CDR3 has 14 amino acids. The CDR3 sequence: CASSPGPSGETQYF. CDR3 nucleotides: TGTGCCAGCAGCCCCGGACCATCTGGGGAGACCCAGTACTTC.

This sequence joins TRBV29-1 and TRBJ1-2, with D perhaps matching TRBD1 (6 bases). Germline values: CDR1 SQVTM, CDR2 ANQGSEA. V was shortened by 0 bases and J by 0 bases, with 11 bases between the two germline ends. The CDR3 spans 15 residues. Here the CDR3 reads CSVEDRGGTNYGYTF. The CDR3 DNA reads as TGCAGCGTTGAAGATCGAGGGGGGACTAACTATGGCTACACCTTC.

Of note for this clone: Additional DNA sequences in this sample encode the identical CDR3. The chain joins TRBV18 to TRBJ1-1; no clear D gene. The CDR3 spans 15 residues. Germline CDR1 and CDR2: KGHSH and LQKENI. V lost 0 bases to trimming and J lost 0 bases, with 8 bases between them. The CDR3 sequence: CASSPPQELNTEAFF. The CDR3 nucleotides read TGTGCCAGCTCACCACCCCAGGAGTTGAACACTGAAGCTTTCTTT.

The chain links TRBV19 to TRBJ2-3; 12 bases align to TRBD1. V dropped 8 bases and J dropped 5; count of bases not matched to a gene: 8. The CDR3 covers 15 residues. The germline gives CDR1 LNHDA, CDR2 SQIVND (reference sequence). DNA of the CDR3: TGTGCCAGTGGGGACCGGGACAGGGGGCAAGATACGCAGTATTTT. It codes for CASGDRDRGQDTQYF. Together with reference TRBV19 and TRBJ2-3, the CDR3 gives the full variable domain: DGGITQSPKYLFRKEGQNVTLSCEQNLNHDAMYWYRQDPGQGLRLIYYSQIVNDFQKGDIAEGYSVSREKKESFPLTVTSAQKNPTAFYLCASGDRDRGQDTQYFGPGTRLTVL.

The chain recombines TRBV12-5 with TRBJ1-1; D uncertain. CDR1 is LGHNT, CDR2 FRNRAP, per germline. Between the trimmed V and J ends, which lost 2 bases and 7 bases, there was a span of 20 bases. There are 16 residues in the CDR3. The CDR3 region is CASGLRLRIRTIEAFF. CDR3 coding DNA: TGTGCTAGTGGTTTGCGGTTAAGGATACGAACAATTGAAGCTTTCTTT.

The chain is built from TRBV21-1 and TRBJ2-7; TRBD1 is taken as the D call from the table, unchecked against the DNA. TRBV21-1 is a pseudogene. CDR3 length: 9 residues. The CDR3 DNA reads as TGTGCCAGCAGCGCCAGGTGGTACGTC. Its protein is CASSARWYV.

This clone showed up just once. CDR3 coding DNA: TGCGCCAGCAGCTTAACGGGCCTCTCTGGGGCCAACGTCCTGACTTTC. It encodes CASSLTGLSGANVLTF. This sequence joins TRBV5-1 and TRBJ2-6; D call uncertain. The germline CDR1 and CDR2 sequences are SGHRS and YFSETQ. CDR3 length: 16 amino acids. V dropped 2 bases and J dropped 0 bases, with 9 bases sitting between them.

The chain links TRBV19 to TRBJ1-5; D perhaps matches TRBD1 (5 bases). Per germline, CDR1 LNHDA and CDR2 SQIVND (reference sequence). Deletions cut 1 base from V and 2 bases from J, with 33 bases between. This CDR3 region has 23 residues. The CDR3 bases are TGTGCCAGTAGTATAGGCTTGTTCGTTGGGGGGGAAAAGAGCCTAGTGGGCAATCAGCCCCAGCATTTT. It specifies CASSIGLFVGGEKSLVGNQPQHF.

The chain uses TRBV29-1 and TRBJ1-3; the D is unclear. This CDR3 region has 17 residues. V was cut by 3 bases and J by 0 bases, with 18 bases left in between. CDR1 is SQVTM and CDR2 is ANQGSEA in the germline V gene. CDR3 DNA: TGCAGCGTTGAGAACCCCTACCAACCCTCCTCTGGAAACACCATATATTTT. The encoded protein is CSVENPYQPSSGNTIYF. Full variable domain (rest looked up from reference TRBV29-1 and TRBJ1-3): SAVISQKPSRDICQRGTSLTIQCQVDSQVTMMFWYRQQPGQSLTLIATANQGSEATYESGFVIDKFPISRPNLTFSTLTVSNMSPEDSSIYLCSVENPYQPSSGNTIYFGEGSWLTVV.

The chain is built from TRBV7-2 and TRBJ2-7; 9 nucleotides line up with TRBD1. The CDR3 runs 14 residues. The trim removed 3 bases at V and 1 base at J, leaving 1 base unmatched. From germline, CDR1 is SGHTA and CDR2 FQGNSA. The CDR3 region is CASSFGTGSYEQYF. The CDR3 nucleotides read TGTGCCAGCAGCTTTGGGACAGGGTCCTACGAGCAGTACTTC. The full variable domain, rest sourced from reference TRBV7-2 and TRBJ2-7, is GAGVSQSPSNKVTEKGKDVELRCDPISGHTALYWYRQSLGQGLEFLIYFQGNSAPDKSGLPSDRFSAERTGGSVSTLTIQRTQQEDSAVYLCASSFGTGSYEQYFGPGTRLTVT.

The chain joins TRBV11-2 to TRBJ2-7, with D perhaps matching TRBD1 or TRBD2 (5 bases each). The CDR3 is made up of 14 amino acids. CDR1 and CDR2 from the germline V gene are SGHAT and FQNNGV. V lost 5 bases and J lost 5, with 16 bases in between. The CDR3 nucleotides read TGTGCCAGCAGCATGGGCTCGGGGCGGAACGAGCAGTACTTC. It translates to CASSMGSGRNEQYF. The full variable domain, completed using reference TRBV11-2 and TRBJ2-7, is EAGVAQSPRYKIIEKRQSVAFWCNPISGHATLYWYQQILGQGPKLLIQFQNNGVVDDSQLPKDRFSAERLKGVDSTLKIQPAKLEDSAVYLCASSMGSGRNEQYFGPGTRLTVT.

The CDR3 loop is CASSVPGVDEKLFF. CDR3 DNA: TGTGCCAGCAGCGTACCCGGGGTAGATGAAAAACTGTTTTTT. The chain uses TRBV9 and TRBJ1-4; unclear D gene. The CDR3 extends over 14 amino acids. CDR1 SGDLS and CDR2 YYNGEE come from the germline V gene. Trimming shortened V by 1 base and J by 6 bases, and 10 bases separated the two germline ends.

The genes are TRBV19 and TRBJ1-1; tentatively, D is TRBD1 (6 bases). The germline V and J ends were trimmed by 5 bases and 1 base, with 11 bases remaining between them. CDR3 length: 14 amino acids. Germline CDR1 LNHDA, CDR2 SQIVND (reference sequence). DNA for the CDR3: TGTGCCAGTAGTTTTGACAGGCCGAACACTGAAGCTTTCTTT. This gives the protein CASSFDRPNTEAFF.

V gene TRBV10-1 combines with J gene TRBJ2-7, with 14 positions matching TRBD2. With 10 bases clipped from V and 7 bases from J, the junction kept 9 bases outside the gene matches. The germline CDR1 and CDR2 sequences are WNHNN and SYGVQD (reference sequence). The length of the CDR3 is 14 residues. CDR3 amino acids: CATLWGLAGEEQYV. The CDR3 bases are TGCGCCACCCTTTGGGGACTAGCGGGAGAAGAGCAGTACGTC.

The chain joins TRBV6-6 to TRBJ2-2; D unresolved. Trimming removed 6 bases from V and 7 bases from J, with 18 bases in between. Germline assignment: CDR1 MNHNY and CDR2 SVGAGI (reference sequence). The CDR3 loop spans 15 amino acids. CDR3 amino acids: CASRELSEEVGELFF. In DNA form, the CDR3 reads TGTGCCAGCAGGGAACTTTCGGAAGAGGTCGGGGAGCTGTTTTTT.

This chain connects TRBV29-1 to TRBJ2-5, with D possibly matching TRBD1 (5 bases). V dropped 6 bases and J dropped 5 bases, with 13 bases sitting between them. Germline CDR1 SQVTM, CDR2 ANQGSEA. The CDR3 runs 12 residues. In nucleotides, the CDR3 is TGCAGCGTCAGACAGCTCCGGGAGACCCAGTACTTC. This sequence encodes CSVRQLRETQYF.

This chain connects TRBV4-1 to TRBJ2-2; D possibly corresponds to TRBD1 (5 bases). The CDR3 has 16 amino acids. Per germline, CDR1 MGHRA and CDR2 YSYEKL. Trimming removed 0 bases at V and 1 base at J, with 9 bases between. CDR3 amino acids: CASSQDGHLNTGELFF. The CDR3 bases are TGCGCCAGCAGCCAAGATGGACACCTGAACACCGGGGAGCTGTTTTTT.

The chain combines TRBV29-1 with TRBJ1-2; 7 nucleotides agree with TRBD1. CDR3 length: 17 residues. Germline CDR1 SQVTM, CDR2 ANQGSEA. V trimming: 5 bases; J trimming: 1 base; junction bases outside the gene matches: 16. CDR3 residues: CSVREGGAGGGNYGYTF. The CDR3 DNA reads TGCAGCGTTCGGGAAGGGGGCGCTGGAGGAGGTAACTATGGCTACACCTTC. Complete variable domain (other parts from reference TRBV29-1 and TRBJ1-2): SAVISQKPSRDICQRGTSLTIQCQVDSQVTMMFWYRQQPGQSLTLIATANQGSEATYESGFVIDKFPISRPNLTFSTLTVSNMSPEDSSIYLCSVREGGAGGGNYGYTFGSGTRLTVV.

V gene TRBV4-3 combines with J gene TRBJ2-7, with a weak D call TRBD1 (5 bases). CDR1 is LGHNA, CDR2 YSLEER, per germline. V gave up 0 bases and J gave up 6 bases, with 21 bases separating them. The length of the CDR3 is 17 residues. CDR3 DNA: TGCGCCAGCAGCCAAGATCTTCCAACTCATCAAGGGGTCGAGCAGTACTTC. Translating it yields CASSQDLPTHQGVEQYF.

This clone came up a few times. The DNA for the CDR3 is TGTGCCAGCAGCGTGACTTCGGACTTGAATGAGCAGTTCTTC. This codes for CASSVTSDLNEQFF. This rearrangement joins TRBV9 to TRBJ2-1; TRBD2 is a possible D gene (5 bases). Trimming shortened V by 2 bases and J by 7 bases, and 13 bases separated the two germline ends. CDR3 length: 14 amino acids. From germline, CDR1 is SGDLS and CDR2 YYNGEE.

This chain links TRBV19 with TRBJ1-1; D possibly corresponds to TRBD1 (6 bases). The germline V and J ends were trimmed by 3 bases and 7 bases, with 15 bases remaining between them. The CDR3 contains 14 residues. Germline CDR1 is LNHDA and CDR2 is SQIVND (reference sequence). The CDR3 nucleotides are TGTGCCAGTAGTATTCCACAGGGCTCGCGTGAAGCTTTCTTT. Translation gives CASSIPQGSREAFF.

This sequence joins TRBV5-6 and TRBJ1-1; D is undetermined. V was clipped by 2 bases and J by 4 bases, with 15 bases between them. The germline V gene encodes CDR1 SGHDT and CDR2 YYEEEE. The length of the CDR3 is 15 residues. CDR3 amino acids: CASSFQVTASTEAFF. CDR3 DNA: TGTGCCAGCAGCTTTCAGGTAACCGCTAGCACTGAAGCTTTCTTT.

This clone has just one count. The V call is TRBV2, the J call TRBJ2-5; D is undetermined. V gave up 2 bases and J gave up 1 base, with 14 bases separating them. This CDR3 spans 16 amino acids. Germline-derived CDR1 and CDR2 are SNHLY and FYNNEI. CDR3 nucleotides: TGTGCCAGCAGTGAAATTGGAAACGCGATCCAAGAGACCCAGTACTTC. Translation: CASSEIGNAIQETQYF.

The V gene is TRBV4-1, the J gene TRBJ2-7; D is possibly TRBD1 (6 bases). The CDR3 length is 13 residues. Germline values: CDR1 MGHRA, CDR2 YSYEKL. Trimming shortened V by 3 bases and J by 3 bases, and 9 bases separated the two germline ends. CDR3 protein: CASSQQQGYEQYF. The CDR3 DNA reads as TGCGCCAGCAGCCAGCAACAGGGCTACGAGCAGTACTTC.

This chain links TRBV6-6 with TRBJ2-3; 10 bases fit TRBD2. With 5 bases clipped from V and 0 bases from J, the junction kept 5 bases outside the gene matches. The CDR3 sequence is 16 residues long. Germline CDR1 is MNHNY and CDR2 is SVGAGI (reference sequence). The CDR3 DNA sequence: TGTGCCAGCAGTGGGAGCGGGAGGGGTAGCACAGATACGCAGTATTTT. This gives the protein CASSGSGRGSTDTQYF.